This T cell receptor (beta chain) stems from a study of blood T cells in healthy people across ages. Overall study findings and caveats: Naive and antigen-experienced cells were not separated, limiting conclusive comparison.

This clonotype has only a few counts. Antigen: not known. Sample-barcoded 5' priming and a J-beta primer mix drove a second PCR of about 6 to 12 cycles. The template-switch adaptor was a 5' adaptor with 12 random nucleotides. It tagged each cDNA molecule. Each CDR3 protein is one row after TCRdb ran MiXCR on the 5' RACE reads. The repertoire holds about 1.5 million distinct CDR3 sequences, approximately 43% seen once, with around 4% in the top ten. Isolated per sample were at least 6 million PBMCs. Total RNA, at least 5.5 micrograms per sample, came from PBMCs. The CDR3 totals 13 residues. Trimming removed 7 bases at V and 7 bases at J, with 14 bases between.

Material: blood. The chain has TRBV12-3 or TRBV12-4 and TRBJ1-5, with a possible D match to TRBD1 (5 bases). This sequence originates from a woman under 30 in good health. Written as DNA, the CDR3 is TGTGCCAGCACCCCCCCCGGGGGACAGCCCCAGCATTTT. This encodes CASTPPGGQPQHF.